These 15 T cell receptor beta chains originate from one sample sequenced in a study of identical twins. One entry per CDR3 protein, called by TCRdb with MiXCR from the 5' RACE reads. The sample includes roughly 750,000 distinct CDR3 sequences, approximately 22% of them seen just once. The sample was also linked to a second study, of T cells expressing NK-cell markers.

Sequences were obtained from PBMCs. The receptor source for this set is a woman aged 18-35 years in good health.

The table lists this clonotype with a few counts. The chain recombines TRBV7-9 with TRBJ2-7; 10 bases fit TRBD1. Germline V gene data show CDR1 as SEHNR and CDR2 as FQNEAQ (reference sequence). This CDR3 comprises 14 residues. The trim removed 0 bases at V and 6 bases at J, leaving 2 bases unmatched. CDR3 sequence (DNA): TGTGCCAGCAGCTTAGCCGGGACAGGGGCCGAGCAGTACTTC. Amino acids: CASSLAGTGAEQYF.

This clonotype was detected a few times. The chain carries TRBV2 and TRBJ2-7; D might be TRBD1 (7 bases). Germline loops: CDR1 SNHLY, CDR2 FYNNEI. The V end lost 6 bases, the J end lost 0 bases, and 24 bases lay between the germline ends. The CDR3 has 18 amino acids. The CDR3: CASRLGGTAFGSSYEQYF. The CDR3 DNA reads TGTGCCAGCAGGCTCGGAGGGACAGCCTTTGGGAGCTCCTACGAGCAGTACTTC.

This clonotype was recorded at least ten times. This chain connects TRBV12-3 or TRBV12-4 to TRBJ1-1; 8 bases agree with TRBD1. There are 14 residues in the CDR3. The ends lost 5 bases at V and 8 bases at J; junction bases unmatched: 10. CDR3 in amino acids: CASSLPRDRLEAFF. The CDR3, as DNA: TGTGCCAGCAGTCTTCCCCGGGACAGGCTCGAAGCTTTCTTT.

This clonotype was seen many times. As DNA, the CDR3 is TGTGCCAGCAGTAAAAGACAGGACTATGGCTACACCTTC. Protein sequence: CASSKRQDYGYTF. The V and J genes are TRBV6-2 or TRBV6-3 and TRBJ1-2, with D maybe TRBD1 (6 bases). The germline CDR1 and CDR2 sequences are MNHEY and SVGEGT. The V end was cut by 5 bases, the J end by 3 bases, with 10 bases between. The CDR3 loop spans 13 amino acids.

This clonotype showed up just a few times. The chain is built from TRBV10-1 and TRBJ1-1, with D perhaps matching TRBD1 (6 bases). The CDR3 is made up of 13 amino acids. Germline CDR1 reads WNHNN; CDR2 reads SYGVQD (reference sequence). V lost 2 bases to trimming and J lost 4 bases, with 8 bases between them. CDR3 DNA: TGCGCCAGCAGTGAGACAGGGACCACTGAAGCTTTCTTT. This codes for CASSETGTTEAFF.

This clonotype was counted a few times. The chain recombines TRBV5-5 with TRBJ2-7, with 8 positions matching TRBD1. CDR1 is SGHKS and CDR2 is YYEKEE in the germline V gene (reference sequence). The CDR3 totals 15 residues. Trimming cost V 4 bases and J 3 bases; bases outside gene matches: 9. The CDR3 bases are TGTGCCAGCAGCGTATCCGGGACAGGTGTCTACGAGCAGTACTTC. As protein: CASSVSGTGVYEQYF.

In its sample, this clonotype was seen a few times. The V and J genes are TRBV3-1 and TRBJ2-1; 10 nucleotides match TRBD2. Germline V gives CDR1 LGHDT, CDR2 YNNKEL (reference sequence). This CDR3 has 17 residues. With V trimmed by 2 bases and J by 8 bases, 12 bases remained unmatched. The CDR3 protein is CASSQWKASGRPDEQFF. CDR3 DNA: TGTGCCAGCAGCCAATGGAAAGCTAGCGGGAGACCGGATGAGCAGTTCTTC.

A few counts support this clonotype. The V call is TRBV12-3 or TRBV12-4, the J call TRBJ2-5, with no clear D. The CDR3 contains 12 residues. Trimming removed 1 base at V and 9 bases at J, with 9 bases between. The CDR3 region has the DNA TGTGCCAGCAGTTTAGAACCCCCGGCCCAGTACTTC. Translating it yields CASSLEPPAQYF.

This clonotype was recorded a few times. The rearrangement uses TRBV9 and TRBJ2-3; TRBD1 matches 11 bases. V shed 3 bases and J 0 bases; nucleotides not matched to a gene: 9. Germline lookup yields CDR1 SGDLS and CDR2 YYNGEE. This CDR3 region has 18 residues. CDR3: CASSANTGTGGSTDTQYF. The CDR3 DNA follows: TGTGCCAGCAGCGCCAATACCGGGACAGGGGGTAGCACAGATACGCAGTATTTT. Using reference TRBV9 and TRBJ2-3 for the parts outside the CDR3, the full variable domain is DSGVTQTPKHLITATGQRVTLRCSPRSGDLSVYWYQQSLDQGLQFLIQYYNGEERAKGNILERFSAQQFPDLHSELNLSSLELGDSALYFCASSANTGTGGSTDTQYFGPGTRLTVL.

The CDR3 DNA is TGTGCCAGCAGTTCTTGGGGAGCGGGAGTACCCGAGCAGTACTTC. Translated, it gives CASSSWGAGVPEQYF. The chain couples TRBV27 to TRBJ2-7; 8 positions match TRBD2. Germline V CDR1 and CDR2: MNHEY, SMNVEV (reference sequence). The CDR3 is 15 amino acids. V lost 4 bases, J lost 6 bases, and 11 bases stayed unmatched.

This chain joins TRBV6-2 or TRBV6-3 and TRBJ2-7; the D is unclear. The CDR3 has 13 residues. Germline V gene sequence: CDR1 MNHEY, CDR2 SVGEGT. Trimming removed 2 bases from V and 6 bases from J, with 11 bases in between. The CDR3 nucleotides read TGTGCCAGCAGTTACCGGCCTCCCGGCGAGCAGTACTTC. Encoded protein: CASSYRPPGEQYF.

This clonotype came up a few times. The chain employs TRBV6-5 and TRBJ1-2; no reliable D call. Germline V lookup: CDR1 MNHEY, CDR2 SVGAGI. Between the trimmed V and J ends, which lost 2 bases and 4 bases, there was a span of 8 bases. The CDR3 length is 13 residues. CDR3 sequence (DNA): TGTGCCAGCAGTTACGGTTGGAGCTATGGCTACACCTTC. Its translation: CASSYGWSYGYTF.

This chain connects TRBV4-2 to TRBJ2-1; D possibly corresponds to TRBD1 (6 bases). Trimming left V 2 bases short and J 10 bases short, with 9 bases between. This CDR3 is 12 amino acids long. Germline V gives CDR1 LGHNA, CDR2 YNFKEQ. The CDR3 loop reads CASSQPGQEQFF. Written as DNA, the CDR3 is TGTGCCAGCAGCCAACCGGGACAAGAGCAGTTCTTC.

This rearrangement joins TRBV7-9 to TRBJ2-1; 9 bases fit TRBD1. CDR1 is SEHNR and CDR2 is FQNEAQ in the germline V gene (reference sequence). J gave up 8 bases and V 1 base, and 6 bases lay outside the gene matches. The CDR3 totals 15 residues. This CDR3 is CASSLGQGGPDEQFF. CDR3 in DNA: TGTGCCAGCAGCTTAGGACAGGGGGGACCAGATGAGCAGTTCTTC.

The chain recombines TRBV12-3 or TRBV12-4 with TRBJ2-7, with no clear D. The V and J ends lost 6 bases and 3 bases respectively, with 9 bases between them. The CDR3 is 12 residues long. The CDR3 nucleotides are TGTGCCAGCAGCGAGATCAGCTACGAGCAGTACTTC. As protein: CASSEISYEQYF.